One and the same sample provided the 8 T cell receptor beta chains below, sequenced in a study of type 1 regulatory T cells. MiXCR, run by TCRdb on the reads, gives a single entry per CDR3 protein. Of around 88,000 distinct CDR3 sequences in the sample, roughly 31% were seen once. Sequenced material: CD4+ T cells, either the whole sample or a sorted fraction (not recorded which). All receptors come from a human donor in good health.

V is TRBV19 and J is TRBJ1-2, with a weak D call TRBD1 (5 bases). Germline V gene sequence: CDR1 LNHDA, CDR2 SQIVND (reference sequence). V was shortened by 7 bases and J by 12 bases, with 15 bases between the two germline ends. There are 11 residues in the CDR3. The CDR3 region is CASTLLGDHTF. The CDR3 DNA reads as TGTGCCAGTACCCTACTGGGGGACCACACCTTC.

The CDR3 bases are TGCGCCAGCAGCCCCCAGGGGGGAGACGGTGGCTACACCTTC. It is translated as CASSPQGGDGGYTF. The rearrangement uses TRBV4-1 and TRBJ1-2, with 7 bases lining up with TRBD1. The V gene's germline CDR1 is MGHRA and CDR2 YSYEKL. This CDR3 contains 14 residues. V lost 4 bases, J lost 7 bases, and 9 bases stayed unmatched.

Here the CDR3 DNA reads TGCAGTGCTAGATCATCGAATAGCGGAGAGACCCAGTACTTC. Translated: CSARSSNSGETQYF. The chain uses TRBV20-1 and TRBJ2-5; D may be TRBD2 (6 bases). V lost 2 bases and J 4 bases, leaving 14 bases between the germline ends. Germline V gene lookup returns CDR1 DFQATT and CDR2 SNEGSKA (reference sequence). The CDR3 covers 14 residues.

The J gene is TRBJ1-1, the V gene TRBV5-1; a weak D match, TRBD1 (6 bases). The CDR3 sequence is 12 residues long. V was pared by 3 bases and J by 4 bases, with 7 bases between. Germline V lookup: CDR1 SGHRS, CDR2 YFSETQ. The CDR3 nucleotides are TGCGCCAGCAGCTCGGACAGCACTGAAGCTTTCTTT. Translating gives CASSSDSTEAFF.

The gene calls are TRBV3-1 and TRBJ2-6; D gene ambiguous. The CDR3 spans 16 residues. CDR1 LGHDT and CDR2 YNNKEL come from the germline V gene (reference sequence). The V end was cut by 4 bases, the J end by 1 base, with 11 bases between. The CDR3 DNA follows: TGTGCCAGCAGCCCCCCATCTGGGTCTGGGGCCAACGTCCTGACTTTC. Its protein is CASSPPSGSGANVLTF.

There are a few counts of this clonotype. The DNA of the CDR3 is TGTGCCAGCAGTCCATGGTGGGGGACTAGCGGTAACAATGAGCAGTTCTTC. This gives the protein CASSPWWGTSGNNEQFF. The rearrangement joins TRBV6-2 or TRBV6-3 to TRBJ2-1; TRBD2 matches 11 bases. The germline V gene encodes CDR1 MNHEY and CDR2 SVGEGT. The length of the CDR3 is 17 residues. V lost 5 bases to trimming and J lost 5 bases; unmatched junction nucleotides: 11.

In this sample, this clonotype turned up a few times. V gene TRBV4-2 combines with J gene TRBJ2-2, with 9 positions matching TRBD2. The CDR3 contains 15 residues. Germline V gene sequence: CDR1 LGHNA, CDR2 YNFKEQ. The trim removed 5 bases at V and 6 bases at J, leaving 7 bases unmatched. The CDR3 here is CASSLAGVGAGELFF. CDR3 bases: TGTGCCAGCAGCTTAGCGGGAGTGGGGGCCGGGGAGCTGTTTTTT.

This clonotype was found a few times. The chain employs TRBV5-4 and TRBJ2-2, with D possibly TRBD1 on 6 matching bases. The CDR3 is 15 residues long. V was shortened by 2 bases and J by 1 base, with 9 bases between the two germline ends. Germline assignment: CDR1 SGHNT and CDR2 YYREEE (reference sequence). The CDR3 DNA follows: TGTGCCAGCAGCTTCAGGGGTAGGAACACCGGGGAGCTGTTTTTT. Protein: CASSFRGRNTGELFF.